This TCR beta chain was sequenced during a study of T cell repertoires in cytomegalovirus infection. Germline-derived CDR1 and CDR2 are SGHTA and FQGNSA. The CDR3 has 11 residues if both end residues are counted. TCRdb passed the reads through MiXCR, listing each CDR3 protein once. The table records roughly 230,000 distinct CDR3 sequences, more than 15% of them present only once. In the case of this clonotype: One base away lies a much larger clone, so this may be a sequencing read error. Because it lacks the conserved phenylalanine or tryptophan at the end, this CDR3 is likely a read error. Because the CDR3's place on the DNA is in doubt, the DNA is left out and the CDR3 is given as listed by TCRdb.

The sequenced material came from CD8+ T cells from PBMCs. The source is a human donor in good health (CMV status not recorded). Some clones in this sample may be carry-over from other donors' samples. V and J are TRBV7-2 and TRBJ1-1; the table names TRBD1, a call not compared with the DNA. CDR3 residues: CDSSLAGTVHL.